The TCR beta chain described here comes from a study of shared T cell receptors in the human thymus. The CDR3 totals 15 residues. The germline CDR1 and CDR2 sequences are MNHNS and SASEGT. The V and J ends lost 2 bases and 9 bases respectively, with 16 bases between them. This table comes from immunoSEQ multiplex PCR, and its TCRdb copy is limited to in-frame clones, with some not included. The sample has more than 300,000 clones, 85% to 95% seen once. This TCR derives from a human donor. The rearrangement joins TRBV6-1 to TRBJ2-2; weak D call: TRBD2 (5 bases). Material: thymocytes. DNA of the CDR3: TGTGCCAGCAGTGAATTTGGGGAGAAAATTAGGGAGCTGTTTTTT. Residues: CASSEFGEKIRELFF.